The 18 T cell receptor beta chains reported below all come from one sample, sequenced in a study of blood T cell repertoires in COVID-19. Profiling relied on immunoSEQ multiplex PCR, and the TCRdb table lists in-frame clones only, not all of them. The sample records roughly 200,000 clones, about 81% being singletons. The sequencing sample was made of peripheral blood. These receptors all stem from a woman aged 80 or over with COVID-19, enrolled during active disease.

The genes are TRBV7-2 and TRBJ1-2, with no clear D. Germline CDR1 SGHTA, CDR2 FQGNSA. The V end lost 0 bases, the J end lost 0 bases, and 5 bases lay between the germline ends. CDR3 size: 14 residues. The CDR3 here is CASSLAVANYGYTF. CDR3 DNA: TGTGCCAGCAGCTTAGCTGTAGCTAACTATGGCTACACCTTC.

CDR3 bases: TGTGCCAGCAGCAAGGTTCCGGGACTAGCGGGAGGGCCGAATACGCAGTATTTT. Residues: CASSKVPGLAGGPNTQYF. The V call is TRBV21-1, the J call TRBJ2-3; TRBD2 is the table's D call, not checked against the DNA. TRBV21-1 is flagged as a pseudogene. CDR3 length: 18 amino acids.

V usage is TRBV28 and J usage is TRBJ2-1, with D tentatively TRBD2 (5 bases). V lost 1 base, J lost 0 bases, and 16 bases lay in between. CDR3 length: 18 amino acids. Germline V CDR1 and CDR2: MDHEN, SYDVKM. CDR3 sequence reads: CASSLYTTDSSSYNEQFF. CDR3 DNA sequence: TGTGCCAGCAGTTTATACACAACGGACTCAAGCTCCTACAATGAGCAGTTCTTC.

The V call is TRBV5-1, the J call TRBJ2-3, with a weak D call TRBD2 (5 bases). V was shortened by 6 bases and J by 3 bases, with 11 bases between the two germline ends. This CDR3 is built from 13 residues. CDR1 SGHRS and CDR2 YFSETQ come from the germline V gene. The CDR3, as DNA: TGCGCCAGCATGGTAGAGGGAACAGATACGCAGTATTTT. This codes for CASMVEGTDTQYF.

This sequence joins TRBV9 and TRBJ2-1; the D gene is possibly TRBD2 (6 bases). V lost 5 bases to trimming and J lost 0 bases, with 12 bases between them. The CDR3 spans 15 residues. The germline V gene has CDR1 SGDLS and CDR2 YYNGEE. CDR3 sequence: CASRAGLSSYNEQFF. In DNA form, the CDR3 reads TGTGCCAGCAGGGCGGGGTTGAGCTCCTACAATGAGCAGTTCTTC.

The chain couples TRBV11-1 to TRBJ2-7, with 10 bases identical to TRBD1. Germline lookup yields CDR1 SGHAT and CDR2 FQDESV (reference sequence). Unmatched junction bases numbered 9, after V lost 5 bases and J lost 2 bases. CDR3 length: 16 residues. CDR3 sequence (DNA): TGTGCCAGCAGCCCCACCCGACAGGGGGCAACCTACGAGCAGTACTTC. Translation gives CASSPTRQGATYEQYF.

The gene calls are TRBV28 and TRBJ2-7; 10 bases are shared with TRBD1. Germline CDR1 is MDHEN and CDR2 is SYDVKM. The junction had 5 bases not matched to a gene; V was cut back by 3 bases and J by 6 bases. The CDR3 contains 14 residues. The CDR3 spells CASSLGTGVGEQYF. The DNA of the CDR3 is TGTGCCAGCAGTTTGGGGACAGGGGTAGGCGAGCAGTACTTC.

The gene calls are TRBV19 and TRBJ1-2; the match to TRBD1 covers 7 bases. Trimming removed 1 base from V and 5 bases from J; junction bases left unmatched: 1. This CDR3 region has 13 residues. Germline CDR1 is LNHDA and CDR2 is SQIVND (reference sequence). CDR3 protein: CASSIGQGYGYTF. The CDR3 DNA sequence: TGTGCCAGTAGTATAGGACAGGGTTATGGCTACACCTTC.

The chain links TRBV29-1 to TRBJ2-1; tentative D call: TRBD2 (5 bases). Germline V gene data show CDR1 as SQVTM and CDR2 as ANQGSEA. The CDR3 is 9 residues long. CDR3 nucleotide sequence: TGCAGTGTGGACTATGAGCAGTTCTTC. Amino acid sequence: CSVDYEQFF.

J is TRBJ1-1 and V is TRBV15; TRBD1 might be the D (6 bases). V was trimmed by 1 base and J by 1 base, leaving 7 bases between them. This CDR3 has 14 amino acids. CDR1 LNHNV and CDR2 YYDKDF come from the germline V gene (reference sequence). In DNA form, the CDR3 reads TGTGCCACCAGCAGAGCAGGGGAGAACACTGAAGCTTTCTTT. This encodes CATSRAGENTEAFF.

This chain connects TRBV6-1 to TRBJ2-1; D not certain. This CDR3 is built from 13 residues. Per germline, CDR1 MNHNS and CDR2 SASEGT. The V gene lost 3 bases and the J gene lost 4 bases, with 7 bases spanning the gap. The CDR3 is CASSDNKYNEQFF. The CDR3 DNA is TGTGCCAGCAGTGATAACAAATACAATGAGCAGTTCTTC.

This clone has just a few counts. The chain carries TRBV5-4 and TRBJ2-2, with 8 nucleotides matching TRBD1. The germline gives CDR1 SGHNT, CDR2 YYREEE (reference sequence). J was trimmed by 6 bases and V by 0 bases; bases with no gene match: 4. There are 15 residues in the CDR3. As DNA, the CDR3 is TGTGCCAGCAGCTTGGCAGGGGGCGCTTCCGGGGAGCTGTTTTTT. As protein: CASSLAGGASGELFF.

The CDR3 region is CASSMGGRQGLYGYTF. In DNA, the CDR3 is TGTGCCAGTAGTATGGGGGGCCGACAGGGCCTCTATGGCTACACCTTC. The chain is built from TRBV19 and TRBJ1-2; 7 bases align to TRBD1. Germline CDR1 is LNHDA and CDR2 is SQIVND (reference sequence). J lost 4 bases, V lost 3 bases, and 11 bases had no gene match. The CDR3 runs 16 residues.

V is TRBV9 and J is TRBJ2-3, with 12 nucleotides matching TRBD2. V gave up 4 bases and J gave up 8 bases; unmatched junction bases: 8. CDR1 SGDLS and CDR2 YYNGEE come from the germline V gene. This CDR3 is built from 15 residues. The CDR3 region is CASSPGLAGQGTQYF. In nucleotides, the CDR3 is TGTGCCAGCAGCCCCGGACTAGCGGGACAAGGTACGCAGTATTTT.

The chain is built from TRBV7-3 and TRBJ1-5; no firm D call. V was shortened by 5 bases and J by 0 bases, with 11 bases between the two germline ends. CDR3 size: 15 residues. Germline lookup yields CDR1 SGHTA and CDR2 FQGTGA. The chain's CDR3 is CASSQHGGSNQPQHF. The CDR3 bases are TGTGCCAGCAGCCAGCATGGCGGTAGCAATCAGCCCCAGCATTTT.

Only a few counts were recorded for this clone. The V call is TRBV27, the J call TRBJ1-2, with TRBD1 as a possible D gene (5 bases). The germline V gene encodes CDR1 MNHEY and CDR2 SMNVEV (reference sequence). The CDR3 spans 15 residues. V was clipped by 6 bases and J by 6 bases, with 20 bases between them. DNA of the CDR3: TGTGCCAGCAGAAACCCTGCCGGGGGTCACAATGGCTACACCTTC. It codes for CASRNPAGGHNGYTF.

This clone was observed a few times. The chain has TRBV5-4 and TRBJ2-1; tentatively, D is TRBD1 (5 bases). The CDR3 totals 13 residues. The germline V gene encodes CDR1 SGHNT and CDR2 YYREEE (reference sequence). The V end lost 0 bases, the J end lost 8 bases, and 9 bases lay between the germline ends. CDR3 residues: CASSLGQGDEQFF. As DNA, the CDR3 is TGTGCCAGCAGCTTGGGCCAGGGTGATGAGCAGTTCTTC.

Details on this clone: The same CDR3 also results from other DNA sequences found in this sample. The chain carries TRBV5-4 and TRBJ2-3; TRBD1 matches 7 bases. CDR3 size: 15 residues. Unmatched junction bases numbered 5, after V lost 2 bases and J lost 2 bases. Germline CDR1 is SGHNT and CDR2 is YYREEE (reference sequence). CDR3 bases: TGTGCCAGCAGCTTACGGACAGGCCCCACAGATACGCAGTATTTT. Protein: CASSLRTGPTDTQYF. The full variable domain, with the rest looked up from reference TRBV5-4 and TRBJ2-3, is ETGVTQSPTHLIKTRGQQVTLRCSSQSGHNTVSWYQQALGQGPQFIFQYYREEENGRGNFPPRFSGLQFPNYSSELNVNALELDDSALYLCASSLRTGPTDTQYFGPGTRLTVL.